This TCR beta chain was recorded in a study of response to subunit inactivated influenza vaccine. This clonotype was detected many times. The CDR3 loop spans 11 amino acids. V trimming: 5 bases; J trimming: 9 bases; junction bases outside the gene matches: 2. Germline V gene lookup returns CDR1 SGHDT and CDR2 YYEEEE. TCRdb used MiXCR to reprocess the RT-PCR reads, holding one entry per CDR3 protein. The sample includes a few hundred thousand distinct CDR3 sequences, roughly 15% of them seen just once. This chain uses TRBV5-6 with TRBJ2-1; 7 positions agree with TRBD2. The receptor's source is a man aged 50-59 years who received an inactivated influenza vaccine. The sample here was PBMCs from blood, taken 11 to 12 days after vaccination. As DNA, the CDR3 is TGTGCCAGCAGTTTAGCGGGTGAGCAGTTCTTC. This translates into CASSLAGEQFF.